Each of the 28 T cell receptor beta chains below was sequenced from the same sample in a study of blood T cell repertoires in COVID-19. Sequencing used immunoSEQ multiplex PCR; TCRdb keeps in-frame clones, though not all of them. This sample yields 250,000 to 350,000 clones, of which about 86% are seen a single time; approximately 14% belongs to the top ten. Sequenced sample: peripheral blood. The source of these receptors is an older woman with COVID-19, enrolled during active disease.

The V call is TRBV24-1, the J call TRBJ2-7; TRBD1 agrees at 10 bases. The CDR3 is 18 amino acids. J was trimmed by 5 bases and V by 2 bases; bases with no gene match: 14. In germline, CDR1 is KGHDR, CDR2 SFDVKD. Written as DNA, the CDR3 is TGTGCCACCAGTGATTCAGCCCGCGGGACAGGGGTCCTCGACGAGCAGTACTTC. Its translation: CATSDSARGTGVLDEQYF.

J is TRBJ2-2 and V is TRBV29-1; D may be TRBD2 (6 bases). The germline V gene encodes CDR1 SQVTM and CDR2 ANQGSEA. The V end was cut by 7 bases, the J end by 7 bases, with 22 bases between. This CDR3 region has 15 residues. The CDR3 region has the DNA TGCAGCGCCTCTCCGGGACTGCTTGCTAACGGGGAGCTGTTTTTT. Encoded protein: CSASPGLLANGELFF.

The V and J genes are TRBV11-3 and TRBJ2-7, with TRBD1 matching over 7 bases. CDR3 size: 13 residues. J was trimmed by 2 bases and V by 6 bases; bases with no gene match: 4. Germline V lookup: CDR1 SGHNT, CDR2 YENEEA. The CDR3 loop is CASSPTGAYEQYF. CDR3 nucleotides: TGTGCCAGCAGTCCTACAGGGGCCTACGAGCAGTACTTC.

The chain carries TRBV24-1 and TRBJ1-4; 8 bases are a match to TRBD1. Germline loops: CDR1 KGHDR, CDR2 SFDVKD. V lost 2 bases and J lost 8; bases outside the gene matches: 6. The CDR3 is made up of 15 amino acids. The CDR3 DNA reads TGTGCCACCAGTGATTCCGGACAGGGCGAAGAAAAACTGTTTTTT. The encoded protein is CATSDSGQGEEKLFF.

The chain carries TRBV2 and TRBJ1-3, with 8 bases lining up with TRBD1. With V trimmed by 4 bases and J by 4 bases, 12 bases remained unmatched. The CDR3 consists of 17 residues. Germline V CDR1 and CDR2: SNHLY, FYNNEI. CDR3 bases: TGTGCCAGCAGTGTTGCGGCAGGGGGCGAGGCGGGAAACACCATATATTTT. Its translation is CASSVAAGGEAGNTIYF.

The V and J genes are TRBV9 and TRBJ1-2; 8 bases agree with TRBD1. Germline assignment: CDR1 SGDLS and CDR2 YYNGEE. The CDR3 extends over 13 amino acids. V was pared by 3 bases and J by 8 bases, with 6 bases of the junction left unmatched. CDR3 coding DNA: TGTGCCAGCAGCGCCTCAGGGGGCAGGGGCTACACCTTC. It specifies CASSASGGRGYTF.

The chain has TRBV18 and TRBJ2-3; a weak D match, TRBD1 (6 bases). The CDR3 extends over 17 amino acids. Trimming shortened V by 6 bases and J by 2 bases, and 21 bases separated the two germline ends. Germline V gene lookup returns CDR1 KGHSH and CDR2 LQKENI. CDR3 nucleotide sequence: TGTGCCAGCTCTACCACAGGGACCTCCCGATTCACAGATACGCAGTATTTT. It is translated as CASSTTGTSRFTDTQYF. Full variable domain (rest looked up from reference TRBV18 and TRBJ2-3): NAGVMQNPRHLVRRRGQEARLRCSPMKGHSHVYWYRQLPEEGLKFMVYLQKENIIDESGMPKERFSAEFPKEGPSILRIQQVVRGDSAAYFCASSTTGTSRFTDTQYFGPGTRLTVL.

The chain joins TRBV5-1 to TRBJ2-2, with 9 positions matching TRBD1. The CDR3 covers 19 residues. V shed 3 bases, J shed 0 bases, and the junction held 12 bases outside the gene matches. The germline V gene has CDR1 SGHRS and CDR2 YFSETQ. The CDR3 is CASSWDRENPRANTGELFF. The CDR3 nucleotides are TGCGCCAGCAGCTGGGACAGGGAAAATCCTCGCGCGAACACCGGGGAGCTGTTTTTT.

This chain links TRBV28 with TRBJ1-4; perhaps TRBD1 as D (5 bases). Trimming cost V 6 bases and J 8 bases, with 19 bases left between them. Germline V gene data show CDR1 as MDHEN and CDR2 as SYDVKM. The CDR3 consists of 15 residues. This CDR3 is CASSHFGGVWEKLFF. The CDR3 nucleotides read TGTGCCAGCAGCCACTTCGGGGGTGTTTGGGAAAAACTGTTTTTT.

The chain employs TRBV6-5 and TRBJ2-7; a possible D gene is TRBD1 (6 bases). Trimming took off 6 bases at V and 3 bases at J, with 9 bases between the two ends. This CDR3 has 12 amino acids. Per the germline V gene, CDR1 is MNHEY and CDR2 is SVGAGI. The CDR3 DNA reads as TGTGCCAGCAGCCAGGACAGCTACGAGCAGTACTTC. Protein product: CASSQDSYEQYF.

The rearrangement links TRBV5-4 to TRBJ2-1; 9 bases agree with TRBD2. Germline V gives CDR1 SGHNT, CDR2 YYREEE (reference sequence). With 4 bases clipped from V and 1 base from J, the junction kept 9 bases outside the gene matches. The CDR3 covers 17 residues. The CDR3 DNA reads TGTGCCAGCAGCCCGAGTGAGCGGGGGGAGTCCTACAATGAGCAGTTCTTC. Translated, it gives CASSPSERGESYNEQFF.

This chain joins TRBV7-9 and TRBJ2-7; TRBD2 aligns across 10 bases. Germline CDR1 SEHNR, CDR2 FQNEAQ (reference sequence). V lost 3 bases to trimming and J lost 0 bases; unmatched junction nucleotides: 14. The CDR3 runs to 19 residues. DNA for the CDR3: TGTGCCAGCAGCTTTAGGTCTAGCGGGGGAACGTTATACTCCTACGAGCAGTACTTC. Residues: CASSFRSSGGTLYSYEQYF.

This chain joins TRBV30 and TRBJ2-3; 12 bases match TRBD2. J gave up 0 bases and V 8 bases, and 3 bases lay outside the gene matches. Per the germline V gene, CDR1 is GTSNPN and CDR2 is SVGIG (reference sequence). This CDR3 is 14 amino acids long. The chain's CDR3 is CAGTSGLSTDTQYF. The CDR3 DNA is TGTGCCGGGACTAGCGGGCTTAGCACAGATACGCAGTATTTT.

The V and J genes are TRBV24-1 and TRBJ1-2; TRBD1 aligns across 9 bases. Germline V lookup: CDR1 KGHDR, CDR2 SFDVKD. Losses at the gene ends were 4 bases for V and 5 bases for J; bases not matched to a gene: 7. This CDR3 has 15 residues. CDR3 DNA sequence: TGTGCCACCAGTGAATCGGGACAGGGAGAATATGGCTACACCTTC. This sequence encodes CATSESGQGEYGYTF.

The V call is TRBV27, the J call TRBJ1-1; 7 bases line up with TRBD1. This CDR3 is built from 13 residues. V dropped 5 bases and J dropped 5; count of bases not matched to a gene: 5. CDR1 is MNHEY and CDR2 is SMNVEV in the germline V gene (reference sequence). CDR3 sequence reads: CASSPGGRTEAFF. The CDR3 nucleotides are TGTGCCAGCAGTCCAGGGGGGAGGACTGAAGCTTTCTTT.

The J gene is TRBJ1-2, the V gene TRBV2, with 8 positions matching TRBD1. CDR3 length: 13 residues. Per the germline V gene, CDR1 is SNHLY and CDR2 is FYNNEI. J lost 7 bases, V lost 7 bases, and 8 bases had no gene match. The CDR3 reads CASTVTGAGGYTF. The CDR3 DNA sequence: TGTGCCAGCACTGTGACAGGGGCTGGTGGCTACACCTTC. Drawing the rest from reference TRBV2 and TRBJ1-2, the complete variable domain is EPEVTQTPSHQVTQMGQEVILRCVPISNHLYFYWYRQILGQKVEFLVSFYNNEISEKSEIFDDQFSVERPDGSNFTLKIRSTKLEDSAMYFCASTVTGAGGYTFGSGTRLTVV.

The J gene is TRBJ2-2, the V gene TRBV6-5; TRBD2 matches at 9 bases. J lost 9 bases, V lost 6 bases, and 8 bases had no gene match. Germline CDR1 MNHEY, CDR2 SVGAGI. The CDR3 totals 14 residues. CDR3 in amino acids: CASRGSGGWRELFF. The CDR3 DNA reads as TGTGCCAGCAGGGGCAGCGGGGGGTGGCGGGAGCTGTTTTTT.

The CDR3 nucleotides are TGTGCCAGCAGTTCTACGCAGGGCTATGGCTACACCTTC. Protein product: CASSSTQGYGYTF. The chain links TRBV6-5 to TRBJ1-2; D possibly corresponds to TRBD1 (5 bases). CDR1 is MNHEY, CDR2 SVGAGI, per germline. The CDR3 runs to 13 residues. V was cut by 4 bases and J by 4 bases, with 10 bases left in between.

V is TRBV4-1 and J is TRBJ1-3; 9 bases map to TRBD1. The germline V gene has CDR1 MGHRA and CDR2 YSYEKL. CDR3 size: 16 residues. V gave up 4 bases and J gave up 4 bases; unmatched junction bases: 8. In DNA form, the CDR3 reads TGCGCCAGCAGCCCAACGACCGGGACAGGGGGAAACACCATATATTTT. It is translated as CASSPTTGTGGNTIYF.

The count of this clone is one. The chain combines TRBV7-9 with TRBJ2-2; 11 bases agree with TRBD2. The germline V gene has CDR1 SEHNR and CDR2 FQNEAQ (reference sequence). V lost 4 bases, J lost 6 bases, and 10 bases stayed unmatched. This CDR3 is built from 17 residues. CDR3 sequence: CASSSPLSGGASGELFF. Written as DNA, the CDR3 is TGTGCCAGCAGCTCACCCCTTAGCGGGGGGGCCTCCGGGGAGCTGTTTTTT.

This rearrangement joins TRBV2 to TRBJ2-7; D is possibly TRBD2 (6 bases). Germline CDR1 reads SNHLY; CDR2 reads FYNNEI. Trimming pared 4 bases from V and 5 bases from J, leaving 12 bases between. CDR3 length equals 13 residues. The CDR3 DNA sequence: TGTGCCAGCAGTGGGGACTTATCCGACGAGCAGTACTTC. Translating gives CASSGDLSDEQYF.

Points on this clone: This specimen includes other DNA sequences encoding the same CDR3. The chain uses TRBV5-1 and TRBJ2-1; 8 nucleotides line up with TRBD1. The V and J ends lost 0 bases and 4 bases, in that order; junction bases with no gene match: 3. This CDR3 has 15 amino acids. Per germline, CDR1 SGHRS and CDR2 YFSETQ. This chain's CDR3 is CASSLAGTGYNEQFF. CDR3 bases: TGCGCCAGCAGCTTGGCCGGGACAGGATACAATGAGCAGTTCTTC.

The chain has TRBV7-2 and TRBJ2-1; no reliable D call. Trimming removed 1 base from V and 4 bases from J, with 5 bases in between. This CDR3 comprises 13 residues. Germline V gene lookup returns CDR1 SGHTA and CDR2 FQGNSA. The CDR3 is CASSLERYNEQFF. The CDR3 region has the DNA TGTGCCAGCAGCTTAGAGAGGTACAATGAGCAGTTCTTC.

The chain links TRBV24-1 to TRBJ2-3; TRBD1 is a possible D gene (6 bases). The V end lost 6 bases, the J end lost 4 bases, and 16 bases lay between the germline ends. The length of the CDR3 is 15 residues. CDR1 and CDR2 from the germline V gene are KGHDR and SFDVKD. CDR3 residues: CATSTAGAGADTQYF. The CDR3, as DNA: TGTGCCACCAGTACGGCAGGGGCTGGGGCAGATACGCAGTATTTT.

The V call is TRBV6-5, the J call TRBJ1-2; D is possibly TRBD1 (5 bases). This CDR3 is 13 amino acids long. Germline-derived CDR1 and CDR2 are MNHEY and SVGAGI. The V end lost 0 bases, the J end lost 8 bases, and 10 bases lay between the germline ends. CDR3 sequence: CASSYSSGLGYTF. In DNA, the CDR3 is TGTGCCAGCAGTTACTCGTCAGGGTTGGGCTACACCTTC.

The rearrangement links TRBV5-1 to TRBJ1-4; the D is unclear. V shed 4 bases and J shed 2 bases, with 15 bases lying between them. The germline V gene encodes CDR1 SGHRS and CDR2 YFSETQ. There are 16 residues in the CDR3. CDR3 residues: CASSPRGTVTNEKLFF. The DNA for the CDR3 is TGCGCCAGCAGCCCCCGGGGAACAGTGACTAATGAAAAACTGTTTTTT.

The rearrangement links TRBV19 to TRBJ2-3; maybe TRBD2 (6 bases). This CDR3 contains 15 residues. The germline gives CDR1 LNHDA, CDR2 SQIVND (reference sequence). Trimming removed 0 bases from V and 6 bases from J, with 13 bases in between. The DNA for the CDR3 is TGTGCCAGTAGTATAGAAGGCGGCCGGGGGGATACGCAGTATTTT. This translates into CASSIEGGRGDTQYF.

The V and J genes are TRBV11-1 and TRBJ1-4; D is perhaps TRBD1 (6 bases). The CDR3 runs to 15 residues. CDR1 is SGHAT, CDR2 FQDESV, per germline (reference sequence). With 5 bases removed from V and 0 bases from J, the gap between germline ends came to 10 bases. This CDR3 reads CASSEDSATNEKLFF. As DNA, the CDR3 is TGTGCCAGCAGCGAGGACAGTGCAACTAATGAAAAACTGTTTTTT.